Each of the 16 T cell receptor beta chains below was sequenced from the same sample in a study of T cell responses to AZD1222 COVID-19 vaccine. Measured with immunoSEQ multiplex PCR; TCRdb has only the in-frame clones, and not every one. This sample yields approximately 160,000 clones, of which roughly nine tenths are seen a single time; 2.6% belongs to the top ten. Sequencing was performed on peripheral blood, taken on day 0 of AZD1222 vaccination. The source of these receptors is an adult in good health.

This clone was detected once. The chain employs TRBV10-2 and TRBJ2-1; TRBD1 agrees at 11 bases. Germline trimming cut 6 bases from V and 8 bases from J; bases unmatched to any gene: 9. The CDR3 contains 15 residues. Germline V gene lookup returns CDR1 WSHSY and CDR2 SAAADI. Here the CDR3 reads CASRDRGLPGDEQFF. CDR3 in DNA: TGCGCCAGCAGGGACAGGGGGCTCCCTGGCGATGAGCAGTTCTTC.

J is TRBJ2-7 and V is TRBV18; TRBD2 matches at 11 bases. Germline CDR1 is KGHSH and CDR2 is LQKENI. This CDR3 spans 15 amino acids. Trimming removed 0 bases from V and 4 bases from J; junction bases left unmatched: 2. The CDR3 region is CASSPPGLADYEQYF. DNA of the CDR3: TGTGCCAGCTCACCACCGGGACTAGCGGATTACGAGCAGTACTTC.

The rearrangement links TRBV29-1 to TRBJ1-1; D ambiguous. Deletions cut 5 bases from V and 1 base from J, with 14 bases between. The CDR3 spans 14 residues. Germline CDR1 SQVTM, CDR2 ANQGSEA. CDR3 DNA: TGCAGCGTTACCGAGAGGGCCTCGAACACTGAAGCTTTCTTT. Protein sequence: CSVTERASNTEAFF. The complete variable domain, with remaining parts taken from reference TRBV29-1 and TRBJ1-1, reads SAVISQKPSRDICQRGTSLTIQCQVDSQVTMMFWYRQQPGQSLTLIATANQGSEATYESGFVIDKFPISRPNLTFSTLTVSNMSPEDSSIYLCSVTERASNTEAFFGQGTRLTVV.

This clone was counted a single time. This chain joins TRBV19 and TRBJ2-5; a possible D gene is TRBD2 (5 bases). Trimming shortened V by 0 bases and J by 3 bases, and 17 bases separated the two germline ends. The CDR3 spans 17 residues. Germline lookup yields CDR1 LNHDA and CDR2 SQIVND (reference sequence). Here the CDR3 reads CASSIDGPGWEEETQYF. CDR3 nucleotide sequence: TGTGCCAGTAGTATAGATGGGCCGGGATGGGAAGAAGAGACCCAGTACTTC.

V usage is TRBV6-2 or TRBV6-3 and J usage is TRBJ1-2; D is unresolved. V was clipped by 6 bases and J by 8 bases, with 13 bases between them. This CDR3 is 12 amino acids long. Per the germline V gene, CDR1 is MNHEY and CDR2 is SVGEGT. CDR3 nucleotide sequence: TGTGCCAGCAGCAAGTCGGGCGTAGGCTACACCTTC. This codes for CASSKSGVGYTF.

The chain has TRBV18 and TRBJ1-1, with TRBD1 as a possible D gene (5 bases). Germline CDR1 KGHSH, CDR2 LQKENI. Trimming removed 2 bases from V and 1 base from J, with 11 bases in between. The CDR3 extends over 15 amino acids. The CDR3 here is CASSPAGRGNTEAFF. The DNA for the CDR3 is TGTGCCAGCTCACCAGCGGGACGGGGGAACACTGAAGCTTTCTTT.

The gene calls are TRBV18 and TRBJ2-7; 9 bases line up with TRBD2. CDR3 size: 13 residues. J lost 2 bases, V lost 6 bases, and 2 bases had no gene match. Germline loops: CDR1 KGHSH, CDR2 LQKENI. The CDR3 coding sequence is TGTGCCAGCTCCGGACTAGCGACCTACGAGCAGTACTTC. Its translation: CASSGLATYEQYF.

The chain recombines TRBV5-4 with TRBJ1-2, with D perhaps matching TRBD1 (6 bases). The germline gives CDR1 SGHNT, CDR2 YYREEE (reference sequence). Trimming cost V 3 bases and J 2 bases, with 17 bases left between them. The CDR3 has 16 residues. This CDR3 is CASSSGGGGLNYGYTF. The CDR3 bases are TGTGCCAGCAGCTCGGGGGGCGGGGGTTTAAACTATGGCTACACCTTC.

This chain links TRBV5-5 with TRBJ2-5; possible D gene TRBD2, 6 bases. Germline V gene lookup returns CDR1 SGHKS and CDR2 YYEKEE (reference sequence). Trimming pared 1 base from V and 6 bases from J, leaving 19 bases between. This CDR3 spans 16 amino acids. This chain's CDR3 is CASSLSPRAGGKTQYF. The CDR3 nucleotides are TGTGCCAGCAGCTTGTCCCCTAGGGCCGGGGGAAAGACCCAGTACTTC.

The chain employs TRBV19 and TRBJ1-3; D unclear. Per the germline V gene, CDR1 is LNHDA and CDR2 is SQIVND (reference sequence). The germline V and J ends were trimmed by 7 bases and 2 bases, with 12 bases remaining between them. This CDR3 is built from 14 residues. Here the CDR3 reads CASIRWGAGNTIYF. The CDR3 DNA is TGTGCCAGTATACGTTGGGGTGCTGGAAACACCATATATTTT.

As to this clone: Different DNA sequences within this sample yield the same CDR3. The chain has TRBV6-5 and TRBJ1-6; no clear D gene. Per germline, CDR1 MNHEY and CDR2 SVGAGI. CDR3 length: 13 amino acids. With 0 bases removed from V and 7 bases from J, the gap between germline ends came to 4 bases. The CDR3 bases are TGTGCCAGCAGTTACTCAAACAATTCACCCCTCCACTTT. This encodes CASSYSNNSPLHF.

The rearrangement uses TRBV5-4 and TRBJ2-3; D might be TRBD1 or TRBD2, each matching 5 bases. The germline V gene encodes CDR1 SGHNT and CDR2 YYREEE (reference sequence). Trimming pared 0 bases from V and 2 bases from J, leaving 19 bases between. The CDR3 runs 18 residues. CDR3 DNA sequence: TGTGCCAGCAGCTTGGCCTGGGGCGGGCCTTCGTACACAGATACGCAGTATTTT. Its protein product is CASSLAWGGPSYTDTQYF.

The chain combines TRBV2 with TRBJ1-2; D not resolved. Trimming stripped 0 bases from V and 5 bases from J, with 7 bases between. This CDR3 has 13 residues. Germline CDR1 is SNHLY and CDR2 is FYNNEI. CDR3 residues: CASSEAGTYGYTF. CDR3 DNA sequence: TGTGCCAGCAGTGAAGCCGGCACTTATGGCTACACCTTC. Full variable domain (outside the CDR3, taken from reference TRBV2 and TRBJ1-2): EPEVTQTPSHQVTQMGQEVILRCVPISNHLYFYWYRQILGQKVEFLVSFYNNEISEKSEIFDDQFSVERPDGSNFTLKIRSTKLEDSAMYFCASSEAGTYGYTFGSGTRLTVV.

In this sample, this clone turned up a few times. The gene calls are TRBV24-1 and TRBJ1-2; no clear D gene. The CDR3 has 13 residues. Germline assignment: CDR1 KGHDR and CDR2 SFDVKD. V lost 6 bases and J 0 bases, leaving 7 bases between the germline ends. The CDR3 loop is CATSSGSNYGYTF. CDR3 sequence (DNA): TGTGCCACCAGTTCCGGTTCTAACTATGGCTACACCTTC.

The chain carries TRBV14 and TRBJ2-2, with unresolved D. Germline-derived CDR1 and CDR2 are SGHDN and FVKESK. The CDR3 is made up of 14 amino acids. Trimming cost V 4 bases and J 5 bases, with 11 bases left between them. The CDR3: CASSRPVRTGELFF. CDR3 nucleotides: TGTGCCAGCAGCCGACCCGTCCGAACCGGGGAGCTGTTTTTT.

The V call is TRBV28, the J call TRBJ1-1, with TRBD1 matching 9 bases. The CDR3 covers 14 residues. V dropped 6 bases and J dropped 4; count of bases not matched to a gene: 6. CDR1 is MDHEN and CDR2 is SYDVKM in the germline V gene. The CDR3 region has the DNA TGTGCCAGCAGCCTTGGGACAGGGAGCACTGAAGCTTTCTTT. Protein product: CASSLGTGSTEAFF.